The 8 T cell receptor beta chains below come from one sample, sequenced in a study of blood T cell repertoires in COVID-19. The protocol was immunoSEQ multiplex PCR, while the TCRdb copy is restricted to in-frame clones and leaves out a portion. Of 110,000 or so clones detected, 85% appear once; the ten largest clones hold 10% to 15%. What was sequenced was peripheral blood. Receptors originate from a human donor in a cohort sampled during active COVID-19.

V gene TRBV5-4 combines with J gene TRBJ1-2; D is ambiguous. The CDR3 length is 13 residues. Looked up from germline, CDR1 is SGHNT and CDR2 is YYREEE (reference sequence). Trimming left V 0 bases short and J 5 bases short, with 8 bases between. CDR3 protein: CASSLAERYGYTF. CDR3 DNA sequence: TGTGCCAGCAGCTTGGCAGAGAGGTATGGCTACACCTTC.

This chain joins TRBV28 and TRBJ2-7; 9 positions match TRBD1. Germline CDR1 MDHEN, CDR2 SYDVKM. The CDR3 consists of 15 residues. The trim removed 6 bases at V and 5 bases at J, leaving 11 bases unmatched. CDR3 sequence: CASRAGTGIVDEQYF. CDR3 nucleotide sequence: TGTGCCAGCAGAGCCGGGACAGGGATAGTAGACGAGCAGTACTTC.

This chain joins TRBV2 and TRBJ1-1; possibly TRBD1 for D (5 bases). CDR3 length: 9 amino acids. Per the germline V gene, CDR1 is SNHLY and CDR2 is FYNNEI. Trimming stripped 5 bases from V and 12 bases from J, with 7 bases between. CDR3 in DNA: TGTGCCAGCAGTAAGGGGACTTTCTTT. This translates into CASSKGTFF.

The chain employs TRBV7-3 and TRBJ2-1; 7 positions agree with TRBD1. V lost 0 bases, J lost 4 bases, and 3 bases stayed unmatched. The CDR3 loop spans 15 amino acids. The germline V gene has CDR1 SGHTA and CDR2 FQGTGA. The CDR3 bases are TGTGCCAGCAGCTTAACACAGGGGCCTTACAATGAGCAGTTCTTC. Protein: CASSLTQGPYNEQFF.

This chain connects TRBV9 to TRBJ1-3; 7 positions match TRBD1. Germline-derived CDR1 and CDR2 are SGDLS and YYNGEE. V gave up 3 bases and J gave up 3 bases; unmatched junction bases: 3. The CDR3 sequence is 14 residues long. This CDR3 is CASSGGQDGNTIYF. The CDR3 DNA follows: TGTGCCAGCAGCGGAGGACAGGATGGAAACACCATATATTTT.

V usage is TRBV6-5 and J usage is TRBJ1-2; tentatively, D is TRBD1 (5 bases). CDR3 length equals 15 residues. The germline V and J ends were trimmed by 2 bases and 5 bases, with 15 bases remaining between them. The germline V gene has CDR1 MNHEY and CDR2 SVGAGI. Written as DNA, the CDR3 is TGTGCCAGCAGTTACGGCGTTGACAGACCTTATGGCTACACCTTC. This codes for CASSYGVDRPYGYTF.

The chain recombines TRBV7-2 with TRBJ2-7; D perhaps matches TRBD1 (6 bases). Trimming stripped 4 bases from V and 0 bases from J, with 10 bases between. CDR3 size: 14 residues. Germline CDR1 and CDR2: SGHTA and FQGNSA. CDR3 amino acids: CASSSRGSSYEQYF. The DNA for the CDR3 is TGTGCCAGCAGCTCAAGGGGGAGCTCCTACGAGCAGTACTTC.

The chain is built from TRBV6-6 and TRBJ1-4; the D gene is possibly TRBD1 (5 bases). This CDR3 region has 15 residues. V was pared by 5 bases and J by 4 bases, with 14 bases between. Germline V lookup: CDR1 MNHNY, CDR2 SVGAGI (reference sequence). Here the CDR3 reads CASSTRQPHNEKLFF. DNA of the CDR3: TGTGCCAGCAGTACCCGACAGCCTCATAATGAAAAACTGTTTTTT.